Listed here are 27 T cell receptor beta chains from one sample, sequenced in a study of metastatic and nonmetastatic thyroid tumors. TCRdb re-analyzed the PCR reads through MiXCR. The sample holds 12,000 or so clones, around 35% seen once. Patients had received no treatment of any kind before thyroid surgery. The sequenced material came from tumor tissue. Receptor source: a male donor with papillary thyroid cancer or a benign thyroid nodule (not recorded which). Some clones in this sample may be carry-over from other donors' samples.

The V and J genes are TRBV30 and TRBJ1-1; a possible D gene is TRBD1 (5 bases). V was pared by 5 bases and J by 1 base, with 11 bases between. Germline assignment: CDR1 GTSNPN and CDR2 SVGIG (reference sequence). CDR3 length equals 13 residues. The CDR3 sequence is CAWETAGNTEAFF. The CDR3 DNA sequence: TGTGCCTGGGAGACAGCAGGGAACACTGAAGCTTTCTTT.

Points on this clone: The junction departs from the called germline gene at one end, perhaps through a read error. J is TRBJ1-2 and V is TRBV3-1; D unclear. This CDR3 region has 13 residues. Germline CDR1 reads LGHDT; CDR2 reads YNNKEL (reference sequence). The CDR3 is CASSPIKDYGYTF. The CDR3 coding sequence is TGTGCCAGTAGCCCCATAAAAGACTATGGCTACACCTTC.

A few counts support this clone. The J gene is TRBJ2-5, the V gene TRBV10-1, with D perhaps TRBD2 (6 bases). V shed 11 bases and J shed 12 bases, with 25 bases lying between them. The CDR3 has 13 amino acids. Per germline, CDR1 WNHNN and CDR2 SYGVQD (reference sequence). The CDR3 bases are TGCGCCGGAAACTACGGCGGGGCGCCTTTGGAGTACTTC. Translated, it gives CAGNYGGAPLEYF.

V and J are TRBV18 and TRBJ1-3; weak D call: TRBD1 (5 bases). CDR1 and CDR2 from the germline V gene are KGHSH and LQKENI. The CDR3 loop spans 16 amino acids. Trimming left V 3 bases short and J 0 bases short, with 12 bases between. DNA for the CDR3: TGTGCCAGCTCACCGGGGACGGGGTTCTCTGGAAACACCATATATTTT. This codes for CASSPGTGFSGNTIYF.

V gene TRBV20-1 combines with J gene TRBJ2-1; a weak D match, TRBD2 (7 bases). Trimming took 3 bases from V and 5 from J, leaving 17 bases between them. The germline V gene has CDR1 DFQATT and CDR2 SNEGSKA (reference sequence). This CDR3 has 15 amino acids. The CDR3 reads CSARGPGAGDNEQFF. The CDR3 region has the DNA TGCAGTGCTAGGGGCCCGGGGGCGGGAGACAATGAGCAGTTCTTC.

Sample share makes this clone medium-sized (0.01 to 0.1%). The chain has TRBV5-8 and TRBJ2-4; possibly TRBD2 for D (7 bases). Germline values: CDR1 SGHTS, CDR2 YDEGEE. With 3 bases removed from V and 9 bases from J, the gap between germline ends came to 16 bases. This CDR3 has 14 amino acids. The CDR3 DNA follows: TGTGCCAGCAGCTGGGCCGGGGGCGGGAGCATTCAGTACTTC. This translates into CASSWAGGGSIQYF.

The chain employs TRBV5-1 and TRBJ2-1, with 10 nucleotides matching TRBD2. Trimming removed 0 bases from V and 5 bases from J; junction bases left unmatched: 2. Per the germline V gene, CDR1 is SGHRS and CDR2 is YFSETQ. The CDR3 has 15 residues. The CDR3 DNA follows: TGCGCCAGCAGCTTGGCCGGACTAGCGGACAATGAGCAGTTCTTC. Its translation: CASSLAGLADNEQFF.

This clone was observed a handful of times. The genes are TRBV7-9 and TRBJ1-5; 7 nucleotides match TRBD1. This CDR3 comprises 15 residues. Germline lookup yields CDR1 SEHNR and CDR2 FQNEAQ (reference sequence). V was clipped by 5 bases and J by 4 bases; unmatched bases: 8. This chain's CDR3 is CASSPLTGRNQPQHF. In DNA, the CDR3 is TGTGCCAGCAGCCCGCTGACAGGGAGAAATCAGCCCCAGCATTTT.

The chain uses TRBV3-1 and TRBJ2-7; 10 bases match TRBD2. Germline-derived CDR1 and CDR2 are LGHDT and YNNKEL (reference sequence). CDR3 size: 15 residues. Trimming removed 4 bases from V and 4 bases from J; junction bases left unmatched: 7. In nucleotides, the CDR3 is TGTGCCAGCAGCCGGCCCCTAGCGGGAGTTTACGAGCAGTACTTC. This encodes CASSRPLAGVYEQYF.

The chain couples TRBV6-1 to TRBJ2-7; 8 positions agree with TRBD1. The CDR3 runs 16 residues. V shed 3 bases and J 9 bases; nucleotides not matched to a gene: 16. Germline-derived CDR1 and CDR2 are MNHNS and SASEGT. DNA of the CDR3: TGTGCCAGCAGTGAGGAAGGGACAGGAGGAGATCGGGGGCAGTACTTC. Translating gives CASSEEGTGGDRGQYF.

The chain uses TRBV28 and TRBJ1-2; 9 positions agree with TRBD1. Germline V gene data show CDR1 as MDHEN and CDR2 as SYDVKM. CDR3 length: 15 amino acids. V was clipped by 9 bases and J by 4 bases; unmatched bases: 12. The CDR3 nucleotides read TGTGCCAGGTGTGTGACAGGGGGTTGGGGCTATGGCTACACCTTC. This encodes CARCVTGGWGYGYTF.

The rearrangement links TRBV27 to TRBJ2-6; D remains ambiguous. Trimming left V 5 bases short and J 0 bases short, with 8 bases between. CDR3 size: 15 residues. The V gene's germline CDR1 is MNHEY and CDR2 SMNVEV (reference sequence). CDR3 DNA sequence: TGTGCCAGCAGTGTAACCGGCTCTGGGGCCAACGTCCTGACTTTC. It codes for CASSVTGSGANVLTF. The whole variable domain, remainder taken from reference TRBV27 and TRBJ2-6, is EAQVTQNPRYLITVTGKKLTVTCSQNMNHEYMSWYRQDPGLGLRQIYYSMNVEVTDKGDVPEGYKVSRKEKRNFPLILESPSPNQTSLYFCASSVTGSGANVLTFGAGSRLTVL.

In its sample, this clone ranks as medium-sized. This chain links TRBV19 with TRBJ1-6, with 7 bases identical to TRBD1. After removal of 4 bases from V and 2 bases from J, the junction contained 2 bases not matched to a gene. CDR1 is LNHDA and CDR2 is SQIVND in the germline V gene (reference sequence). The CDR3 sequence is 15 residues long. This CDR3 is CASSRGTAYNSPLHF. The CDR3 bases are TGTGCCAGTAGTAGGGGGACAGCCTATAATTCACCCCTCCACTTT. Using reference TRBV19 and TRBJ1-6 for the parts outside the CDR3, the full variable domain is DGGITQSPKYLFRKEGQNVTLSCEQNLNHDAMYWYRQDPGQGLRLIYYSQIVNDFQKGDIAEGYSVSREKKESFPLTVTSAQKNPTAFYLCASSRGTAYNSPLHFGNGTRLTVT.

The rearrangement joins TRBV9 to TRBJ2-7, with TRBD2 matching over 12 bases. The germline V gene encodes CDR1 SGDLS and CDR2 YYNGEE. J was trimmed by 4 bases and V by 2 bases; bases with no gene match: 4. CDR3 length: 15 residues. The CDR3 DNA is TGTGCCAGCAGCGTTTCCCTAGCGGGAGGGTACGAGCAGTACTTC. Translated, it gives CASSVSLAGGYEQYF.

J is TRBJ2-7 and V is TRBV5-1; 14 nucleotides match TRBD2. CDR3 length: 18 amino acids. In germline, CDR1 is SGHRS, CDR2 YFSETQ. V shed 3 bases and J 0 bases; nucleotides not matched to a gene: 8. This CDR3 reads CASSWGLAGEASSYEQYF. CDR3 in DNA: TGCGCCAGCAGCTGGGGACTAGCGGGAGAGGCGAGCTCCTACGAGCAGTACTTC.

The CDR3 sequence is CSAAGLTGELFF. DNA for the CDR3: TGCAGTGCTGCCGGACTAACCGGGGAGCTGTTTTTT. The rearrangement uses TRBV20-1 and TRBJ2-2; perhaps TRBD2 as D (6 bases). Trimming shortened V by 5 bases and J by 5 bases, and 9 bases separated the two germline ends. The CDR3 covers 12 residues. Germline V CDR1 and CDR2: DFQATT, SNEGSKA (reference sequence).

The rearrangement links TRBV5-1 to TRBJ1-3; tentative D call: TRBD1 (6 bases). The germline V and J ends were trimmed by 3 bases and 7 bases, with 14 bases remaining between them. The CDR3 runs 14 residues. Germline V gene lookup returns CDR1 SGHRS and CDR2 YFSETQ. Here the CDR3 DNA reads TGCGCCAGCAGCTCCACATATCAGGGGAACACCATATATTTT. Protein product: CASSSTYQGNTIYF.

The chain has TRBV11-2 and TRBJ1-1, with no clear D. This CDR3 has 16 residues. V dropped 8 bases and J dropped 1 base, with 20 bases sitting between them. Germline CDR1 SGHAT, CDR2 FQNNGV. The CDR3 DNA reads as TGTGCCAGCGTCACCGGTAGGGCGAGAGGGAACACTGAAGCTTTCTTT. It encodes CASVTGRARGNTEAFF.

This chain joins TRBV12-3 or TRBV12-4 and TRBJ1-2; tentative D call: TRBD1 (5 bases). V lost 2 bases and J lost 1, with 8 bases in between. This CDR3 region has 14 residues. The CDR3 coding sequence is TGTGCCAGCAGTTTACAGGGTTTTAACTATGGCTACACCTTC. It codes for CASSLQGFNYGYTF.

J is TRBJ2-7 and V is TRBV6-6, with D perhaps assigned TRBD1 or TRBD2 (5 bases each). The germline V gene encodes CDR1 MNHNY and CDR2 SVGAGI (reference sequence). V was clipped by 0 bases and J by 3 bases, with 6 bases between them. This CDR3 comprises 13 residues. CDR3 nucleotide sequence: TGTGCCAGCAGTTACTCGAGGGGCTACGAGCAGTACTTC. Its protein is CASSYSRGYEQYF.

The V call is TRBV5-8, the J call TRBJ2-7, with a possible D match to TRBD2 (6 bases). The CDR3 has 14 amino acids. CDR1 SGHTS and CDR2 YDEGEE come from the germline V gene. Trimming took off 4 bases at V and 7 bases at J, with 18 bases between the two ends. The CDR3 here is CASSLDRSGGEQYF. The CDR3, as DNA: TGTGCCAGCAGCCTAGATAGGTCCGGGGGTGAGCAGTACTTC.

CDR3 amino acids: CASTPRTGGNEQYF. CDR3 nucleotide sequence: TGTGCCAGCACCCCGAGGACAGGGGGGAACGAGCAGTACTTC. This rearrangement joins TRBV7-2 to TRBJ2-7; 10 bases line up with TRBD1. Trimming cost V 7 bases and J 5 bases; bases outside gene matches: 8. The CDR3 has 14 residues. Looked up from germline, CDR1 is SGHTA and CDR2 is FQGNSA.

This chain joins TRBV11-1 and TRBJ1-5, with 11 bases aligning to TRBD1. CDR1 and CDR2 from the germline V gene are SGHAT and FQDESV (reference sequence). The CDR3 has 17 residues. V was clipped by 5 bases and J by 4 bases; unmatched bases: 10. The CDR3 sequence: CASSRGQGVWWNQPQHF. The CDR3 nucleotides are TGTGCCAGCAGCCGGGGACAGGGGGTTTGGTGGAATCAGCCCCAGCATTTT. Variable domain in full (rest from reference TRBV11-1 and TRBJ1-5): EAEVAQSPRYKITEKSQAVAFWCDPISGHATLYWYRQILGQGPELLVQFQDESVVDDSQLPKDRFSAERLKGVDSTLKIQPAELGDSAMYLCASSRGQGVWWNQPQHFGDGTRLSIL.

This clone has only a few counts. V and J are TRBV24-1 and TRBJ2-2; no clear D. CDR1 is KGHDR, CDR2 SFDVKD, per germline. The CDR3 extends over 13 amino acids. Deletions cut 7 bases from V and 5 bases from J, with 10 bases between. The CDR3 sequence is CATRSPGTGELFF. CDR3 in DNA: TGTGCCACCAGGTCCCCTGGTACCGGGGAGCTGTTTTTT.

This clone was recorded a few times. The genes are TRBV10-3 and TRBJ1-2, with a weak D call TRBD1 (6 bases). CDR3 length equals 16 residues. The germline CDR1 and CDR2 sequences are ENHRY and SYGVKD. Trimming removed 6 bases from V and 3 bases from J, with 20 bases in between. DNA of the CDR3: TGTGCCATCAGGCCACTGGGGGCAGGGGCACACTATGGCTACACCTTC. Its protein product is CAIRPLGAGAHYGYTF.

This clone showed up just a few times. The chain employs TRBV30 and TRBJ2-5, with 7 bases matching TRBD1. The CDR3 sequence is 13 residues long. J gave up 4 bases and V 1 base, and 3 bases lay outside the gene matches. Germline V lookup: CDR1 GTSNPN, CDR2 SVGIG (reference sequence). The CDR3 region is CAWSADRIETQYF. CDR3 sequence (DNA): TGTGCCTGGAGTGCGGACAGGATAGAGACCCAGTACTTC.

The genes are TRBV5-1 and TRBJ2-3, with 8 positions matching TRBD2. The J segment lost 0 bases and the V segment lost 4 bases, leaving 10 bases of the junction unmatched. The germline CDR1 and CDR2 sequences are SGHRS and YFSETQ. The CDR3 length is 17 residues. The CDR3 DNA reads TGCGCCAGCAGCCCTTACCTCAGCGGGGGAAGCACAGATACGCAGTATTTT. Protein sequence: CASSPYLSGGSTDTQYF.